The following is a T cell receptor (beta chain) sequence with its context. Antigen specificity is unknown. Clones were sequenced by immunoSEQ multiplex PCR, and TCRdb holds only the in-frame ones, with some missing. The repertoire holds about 40,000 clones, with approximately 83% as singletons. Unmatched junction bases numbered 9, after V lost 0 bases and J lost 8 bases. Germline CDR1 and CDR2: SGHAT and FQNNGV. The CDR3 has 15 residues. This specimen belongs to a study of lymphopenia after photon versus proton radiotherapy. Study-level points and caveats: Photon-treated patients lost naive T cells and TCR diversity; proton-treated stayed stable.

The sequence derives from a woman in her 70s with pancreatic cancer. The sequencing used peripheral blood, collected from a patient treated with proton-based radiotherapy. This sequence joins TRBV11-2 and TRBJ1-2; TRBD1 matches 7 bases. The CDR3 nucleotides read TGTGCCAGCAGCTTAGATTGGGGAGGGGGCGCGGGCTACACCTTC. This translates into CASSLDWGGGAGYTF.